One sample yielded the 27 T cell receptor beta chains listed below, sequenced in a study of blood T cells in healthy people across ages. Primed by a sample-barcoded 5' primer and a J-beta primer mix, a second PCR proceeded for 7 to 11 cycles. TCRdb re-analysed the 5' RACE reads in MiXCR, keeping a single row per CDR3 protein. The sample has hundreds of thousands of distinct CDR3 sequences; under 70% are singletons. The sequenced sample consisted of blood. Every receptor here comes from a man between 60 and 75 years old in good health.

The V call is TRBV20-1, the J call TRBJ2-7, with a tentative D call TRBD2 (6 bases). This CDR3 contains 14 residues. Per the germline V gene, CDR1 is DFQATT and CDR2 is SNEGSKA (reference sequence). Trimming shortened V by 2 bases and J by 7 bases, and 18 bases separated the two germline ends. DNA for the CDR3: TGCAGTGCTAGACCGCGGGACCGCCCCGGTGAGCAGTACTTC. Translated: CSARPRDRPGEQYF.

V gene TRBV5-1 combines with J gene TRBJ2-7, with D unresolved. The DNA end lines up better with TRBJ2-5; the J call may be wrong. The CDR3 runs 15 residues. Per germline, CDR1 SGHRS and CDR2 YFSETQ. The CDR3 sequence: CASSSSSQGRETQYF. The CDR3 DNA follows: TGCGCCAGCAGCTCCTCATCGCAAGGGCGAGAGACCCAGTACTTC.

J is TRBJ2-4 and V is TRBV9; D is undetermined. The V end lost 2 bases, the J end lost 13 bases, and 4 bases lay between the germline ends. CDR3 size: 9 residues. Germline assignment: CDR1 SGDLS and CDR2 YYNGEE. CDR3 in amino acids: CASSVKQYF. The CDR3, as DNA: TGTGCCAGCAGCGTGAAGCAGTACTTC.

This clonotype was observed a few times. This sequence joins TRBV6-5 and TRBJ2-7; D perhaps matches TRBD1 (6 bases). The germline gives CDR1 MNHEY, CDR2 SVGAGI. The V end was cut by 2 bases, the J end by 2 bases, with 7 bases between. The CDR3 runs 13 residues. In DNA form, the CDR3 reads TGTGCCAGCAGTTACCGGGACACCTACGAGCAGTACTTC. Translation: CASSYRDTYEQYF.

This clonotype was detected only a few times. This chain uses TRBV6-1 with TRBJ2-5; D may correspond to TRBD1 or TRBD2 (5 bases each). Germline CDR1 and CDR2: MNHNS and SASEGT. This CDR3 spans 14 amino acids. Trimming took off 6 bases at V and 0 bases at J, with 11 bases between the two ends. CDR3 DNA: TGTGCCAGCAGCGGGACCGCGTACCAAGAGACCCAGTACTTC. It yields the protein CASSGTAYQETQYF.

This clonotype was detected only a few times. The V gene is TRBV7-2, the J gene TRBJ1-2; D is undetermined. With 2 bases removed from V and 4 bases from J, the gap between germline ends came to 11 bases. The CDR3 spans 14 residues. Germline V gene lookup returns CDR1 SGHTA and CDR2 FQGNSA. CDR3 DNA: TGTGCCAGCAGCTTAACGTGGAGTATCTATGGCTACACCTTC. Amino acids: CASSLTWSIYGYTF.

V is TRBV10-2 and J is TRBJ2-1; D is perhaps TRBD2 (7 bases). Germline V gene sequence: CDR1 WSHSY, CDR2 SAAADI. The CDR3 is 14 residues long. Between the trimmed V and J ends, which lost 3 bases and 5 bases, there was a span of 11 bases. CDR3 DNA: TGCGCCAGCAGTGAAACGGGGGGCGACAATGAGCAGTTCTTC. Translating gives CASSETGGDNEQFF.

To note about this clonotype: One end of the junction varies from germline; a read error may be responsible. As DNA, the CDR3 is TGTGCCATCAGTGGCCCCTCTGGGGCCAACCTCCTGACTTTC. Its protein product is CAISGPSGANLLTF. The chain joins TRBV10-3 to TRBJ2-6; TRBD1 might be the D (5 bases). The CDR3 totals 14 residues. CDR1 is ENHRY and CDR2 is SYGVKD in the germline V gene.

This CDR3 reads CASSRDRLLEETQYF. The CDR3 DNA sequence: TGTGCCAGCAGCCGGGACAGGCTTTTGGAAGAGACCCAGTACTTC. The chain employs TRBV7-9 and TRBJ2-5, with 8 bases matching TRBD1. J lost 3 bases, V lost 5 bases, and 8 bases had no gene match. Germline lookup yields CDR1 SEHNR and CDR2 FQNEAQ (reference sequence). This CDR3 is built from 15 residues. Using reference TRBV7-9 and TRBJ2-5 for the parts outside the CDR3, the full variable domain is DTGVSQNPRHKITKRGQNVTFRCDPISEHNRLYWYRQTLGQGPEFLTYFQNEAQLEKSRLLSDRFSAERPKGSFSTLEIQRTEQGDSAMYLCASSRDRLLEETQYFGPGTRLLVL.

This clonotype was counted only a few times. This chain joins TRBV9 and TRBJ2-5, with 13 bases identical to TRBD2. The last part of the DNA fits TRBJ2-7 better; the J call may be wrong. Germline V gene lookup returns CDR1 SGDLS and CDR2 YYNGEE. This CDR3 has 15 amino acids. CDR3: CASSAGLAGIYEQYF. The CDR3 nucleotides are TGTGCCAGCAGCGCGGGACTAGCGGGAATTTACGAGCAGTACTTC.

This rearrangement joins TRBV6-5 to TRBJ2-5; D is unresolved. V was clipped by 8 bases and J by 0 bases, with 16 bases between them. In germline, CDR1 is MNHEY, CDR2 SVGAGI. The CDR3 spans 15 residues. Here the CDR3 reads CASGPGPAYQETQYF. DNA for the CDR3: TGTGCCAGCGGACCCGGGCCCGCGTACCAAGAGACCCAGTACTTC.

This clonotype has only one observation. The rearrangement joins TRBV18 to TRBJ2-7, with 10 bases lining up with TRBD1. Trimming cost V 6 bases and J 5 bases; bases outside gene matches: 7. CDR1 is KGHSH and CDR2 is LQKENI in the germline V gene. CDR3 length: 14 residues. Written as DNA, the CDR3 is TGTGCCAGCTCGGACCGACAGGGGGCTCACGAGCAGTACTTC. It specifies CASSDRQGAHEQYF.

The V gene is TRBV6-1, the J gene TRBJ2-6; no clear D gene. Germline values: CDR1 MNHNS, CDR2 SASEGT. The ends were cut back, 10 bases at V and 0 bases at J, with 7 bases in the middle. This CDR3 comprises 13 residues. The CDR3 loop reads CATQYSGANVLTF. The DNA for the CDR3 is TGTGCCACCCAGTACTCTGGGGCCAACGTCCTGACTTTC.

This clonotype was seen at least ten times. This could be a read error, since a much larger clone is one nucleotide away. This rearrangement joins TRBV9 to TRBJ1-2; 8 nucleotides align to TRBD1. The J segment lost 2 bases and the V segment lost 0 bases, leaving 0 bases of the junction unmatched. Germline V gene sequence: CDR1 SGDLS, CDR2 YYNGEE. The CDR3 is 14 amino acids. This chain's CDR3 is CASSVGQGNYGYTF. CDR3 in DNA: TGTGCCAGCAGCGTAGGACAGGGGAACTATGGCTACACCTTC.

V gene TRBV20-1 combines with J gene TRBJ2-7, with no clear D. Germline-derived CDR1 and CDR2 are DFQATT and SNEGSKA (reference sequence). The CDR3 spans 11 residues. V was shortened by 0 bases and J by 7 bases, with 7 bases between the two germline ends. For the CDR3, the DNA is TGCAGTGCTAGAGACCCCAATGAGCAGTACTTC. It is translated as CSARDPNEQYF.

To note about this clonotype: A much more abundant neighbour one base away suggests this may be a read error. CDR3 nucleotides: TGTGCCAGCAGCCCTAAGAGCCTCTATGACTACACCTTC. Amino acids: CASSPKSLYDYTF. V is TRBV6-6 and J is TRBJ1-2; D is uncertain. Per the germline V gene, CDR1 is MNHNY and CDR2 is SVGAGI (reference sequence). The CDR3 is 13 amino acids.

The V gene is TRBV20-1, the J gene TRBJ2-1, with TRBD2 as a possible D gene (5 bases). V gave up 0 bases and J gave up 4 bases, with 10 bases separating them. Germline V gives CDR1 DFQATT, CDR2 SNEGSKA (reference sequence). The CDR3 has 14 amino acids. As DNA, the CDR3 is TGCAGTGCTAGAGATGGCGGGTATTACAATGAGCAGTTCTTC. This gives the protein CSARDGGYYNEQFF.

This rearrangement joins TRBV7-2 to TRBJ1-1, with D perhaps matching TRBD1 (6 bases). CDR3 length: 12 amino acids. V lost 1 base to trimming and J lost 10 bases, with 10 bases between them. Germline CDR1 is SGHTA and CDR2 is FQGNSA. In DNA, the CDR3 is TGTGCCAGCAGCTTAGAAACAGGGAGAGCTTTCTTT. Translation: CASSLETGRAFF.

CDR3 region: CASSWADREGETQYF. The CDR3 DNA follows: TGCGCCAGCAGCTGGGCCGACAGGGAAGGAGAGACCCAGTACTTC. This chain joins TRBV5-1 and TRBJ2-5, with TRBD1 matching 7 bases. With V trimmed by 3 bases and J by 4 bases, 9 bases remained unmatched. The CDR3 runs 15 residues. Germline assignment: CDR1 SGHRS and CDR2 YFSETQ. Full variable domain (remainder filled in from reference TRBV5-1 and TRBJ2-5): KAGVTQTPRYLIKTRGQQVTLSCSPISGHRSVSWYQQTPGQGLQFLFEYFSETQRNKGNFPGRFSGRQFSNSRSEMNVSTLELGDSALYLCASSWADREGETQYFGPGTRLLVL.

This clonotype was counted a few times. The rearrangement uses TRBV7-9 and TRBJ2-5; 7 bases align to TRBD2. The CDR3 sequence is 15 residues long. Germline loops: CDR1 SEHNR, CDR2 FQNEAQ (reference sequence). The V and J ends lost 4 bases and 2 bases, in that order; junction bases with no gene match: 7. This CDR3 is CASSSTGGGQETQYF. The CDR3 DNA follows: TGTGCCAGCAGCTCTACGGGGGGAGGGCAAGAGACCCAGTACTTC. Full variable domain (remainder filled in from reference TRBV7-9 and TRBJ2-5): DTGVSQNPRHKITKRGQNVTFRCDPISEHNRLYWYRQTLGQGPEFLTYFQNEAQLEKSRLLSDRFSAERPKGSFSTLEIQRTEQGDSAMYLCASSSTGGGQETQYFGPGTRLLVL.

The table lists this clonotype with a count of one. J is TRBJ1-2 and V is TRBV9, with TRBD1 identical over 8 bases. Germline assignment: CDR1 SGDLS and CDR2 YYNGEE. Trimming at V came to 4 bases and at J to 1 base, leaving 6 bases not matched to a gene. The CDR3 totals 15 residues. In DNA form, the CDR3 reads TGTGCCAGCAGCTCCCGGACAGGGAATAACTATGGCTACACCTTC. This translates into CASSSRTGNNYGYTF.

This clonotype showed up just once. Its ends do not fully match the called genes, so a read error is possible. The CDR3 region has the DNA TGTGTCAGCAGCCAAGGACAAGCGGGGGGCCCTTTGGAGACCCAGTACTTC. Translation: CVSSQGQAGGPLETQYF. The V gene is TRBV14, the J gene TRBJ2-5, with 9 bases fitting TRBD2. From germline, CDR1 is SGHDN and CDR2 FVKESK. CDR3 length: 17 residues.

CDR3 protein: CQAGDLNEQFF. The DNA for the CDR3 is TGCCAGGCAGGGGATCTCAATGAGCAGTTCTTC. V gene TRBV29-1 combines with J gene TRBJ2-1; tentative D call: TRBD1 (6 bases). This CDR3 contains 11 residues. Germline assignment: CDR1 SQVTM and CDR2 ANQGSEA.

The V and J genes are TRBV5-1 and TRBJ2-5; D gene ambiguous. This CDR3 is built from 14 residues. Germline CDR1 reads SGHRS; CDR2 reads YFSETQ. V lost 8 bases, J lost 5 bases, and 19 bases lay in between. CDR3 sequence reads: CASRASLGQETQYF. DNA for the CDR3: TGCGCCAGTAGAGCGAGCCTAGGGCAGGAGACCCAGTACTTC.

This clonotype turned up a few times. The chain combines TRBV5-1 with TRBJ2-6; D is unclear. The germline CDR1 and CDR2 sequences are SGHRS and YFSETQ. The length of the CDR3 is 16 residues. Trimming removed 0 bases from V and 2 bases from J, with 9 bases in between. The CDR3 sequence: CASSLAIQTGANVLTF. CDR3 DNA sequence: TGCGCCAGCAGCTTGGCCATCCAGACTGGGGCCAACGTCCTGACTTTC.

V is TRBV20-1 and J is TRBJ2-1; a possible D gene is TRBD2 (6 bases). The germline V gene encodes CDR1 DFQATT and CDR2 SNEGSKA (reference sequence). V dropped 4 bases and J dropped 5 bases, with 12 bases sitting between them. The length of the CDR3 is 13 residues. CDR3 DNA: TGCAGTGCTAATACTAGCCCAAACAATGAGCAGTTCTTC. Protein sequence: CSANTSPNNEQFF.

The chain recombines TRBV6-2 or TRBV6-3 with TRBJ1-5, with 8 bases fitting TRBD1. Germline V gene data show CDR1 as MNHEY and CDR2 as SVGEGT. J was trimmed by 4 bases and V by 2 bases; bases with no gene match: 13. This CDR3 has 18 amino acids. CDR3 sequence: CASSYLLGQVYQNQPQHF. The CDR3 bases are TGTGCCAGCAGTTACCTTTTGGGACAGGTGTATCAGAATCAGCCCCAGCATTTT.